This T cell receptor (beta chain) was sequenced during a study of quantifying T cell responses using KT2 cells. On the study more broadly: RNA was reverse transcribed with TCR alpha and beta constant-region primers. The second PCR ran as a qPCR until a predetermined fluorescence threshold was reached.

In germline, CDR1 is KGHSH, CDR2 LQKENI. The V gene end was trimmed by 3 bases and the J gene end by 5 bases; junction bases not matched to a gene: 8. The CDR3 is 17 amino acids. This clonotype was detected only a few times. An oligo carrying a UMI was ligated to the cDNA 3' end. First-round PCR used 4 to 5 cycles and beta primers RC1.1 and RC1.2 covering TRBC1 and TRBC2. Via MiXCR, TCRdb re-called the UMI-ligation and nested PCR reads, giving one row per CDR3 protein. The sample has some 43,000 distinct CDR3 sequences, approximately 15% seen once. Unfractionated PBMC were spiked with known numbers of KT2 clone cells.

Sequenced input: PBMCs spiked with cells of the T cell clone KT2. This TCR derives from a human donor. The chain combines TRBV18 with TRBJ2-7, with TRBD2 matching 15 bases. CDR3 DNA sequence: TGTGCCAGCTCACCCCTCGGACTAGCGGGAGGGGGAGACGAGCAGTACTTC. As protein: CASSPLGLAGGGDEQYF.